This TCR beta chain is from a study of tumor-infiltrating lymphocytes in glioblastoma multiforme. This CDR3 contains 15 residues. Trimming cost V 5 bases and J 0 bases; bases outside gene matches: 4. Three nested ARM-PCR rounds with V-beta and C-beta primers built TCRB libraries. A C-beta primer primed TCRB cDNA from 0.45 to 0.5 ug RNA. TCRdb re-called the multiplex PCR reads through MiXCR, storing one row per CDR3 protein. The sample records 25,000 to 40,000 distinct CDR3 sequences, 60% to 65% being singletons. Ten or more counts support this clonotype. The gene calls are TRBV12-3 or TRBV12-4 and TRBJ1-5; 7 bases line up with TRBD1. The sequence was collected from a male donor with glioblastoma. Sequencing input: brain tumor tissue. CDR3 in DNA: TGTGCCAGCAGTGACGACAGGGTTAGCAATCAGCCCCAGCATTTT. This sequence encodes CASSDDRVSNQPQHF.